This TCR beta chain was sequenced during a study of cytomegalovirus exposure and HLA in healthy donors. General study findings and limits: The investigators catalogued 150 to 200 TCR beta chains as cytomegalovirus-associated.

Trimming cost V 2 bases and J 8 bases, with 12 bases left between them. This CDR3 is 13 amino acids long. Germline CDR1 MNHEY, CDR2 SMNVEV (reference sequence). The PCR had 60 Vbeta and 13 Jbeta primers. Per the original data handling: Around 76 million unique TCR beta chains, roughly 10 million shared, were counted in a later analysis. Using immunoSEQ multiplex PCR, the repertoire was profiled, and TCRdb retains in-frame clones only, with some absent. That table furnishes V, J and clone size, whereas the DNA furnished D and trimming. Of over 40,000 clones in the sample, roughly 90% were seen once. Concerning this clone itself: No antigen is known for it.

Sequenced sample: PBMCs. This receptor was taken from a woman aged 40-49 years in good health and CMV-seropositive. The chain uses TRBV27 and TRBJ1-1, with unresolved D. CDR3 in amino acids: CASSLQRGTEAFF. Here the CDR3 DNA reads TGTGCCAGCAGTTTACAACGGGGAACCGAAGCTTTCTTT.